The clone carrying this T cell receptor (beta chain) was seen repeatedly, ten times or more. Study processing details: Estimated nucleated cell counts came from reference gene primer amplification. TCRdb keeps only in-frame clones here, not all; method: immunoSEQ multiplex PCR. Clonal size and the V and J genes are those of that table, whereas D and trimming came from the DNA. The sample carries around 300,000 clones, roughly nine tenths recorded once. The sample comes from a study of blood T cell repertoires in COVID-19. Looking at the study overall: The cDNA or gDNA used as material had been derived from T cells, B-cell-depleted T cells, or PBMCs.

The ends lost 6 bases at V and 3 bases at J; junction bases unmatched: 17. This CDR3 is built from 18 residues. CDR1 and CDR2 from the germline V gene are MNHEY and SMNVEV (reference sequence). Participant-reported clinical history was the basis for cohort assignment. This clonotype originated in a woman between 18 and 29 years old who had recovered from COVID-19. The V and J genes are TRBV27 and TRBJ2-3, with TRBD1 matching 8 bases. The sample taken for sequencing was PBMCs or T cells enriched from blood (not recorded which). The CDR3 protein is CASSFTMTGVKRTDTQYF. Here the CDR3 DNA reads TGTGCCAGCAGCTTTACGATGACAGGGGTTAAGAGGACAGATACGCAGTATTTT.